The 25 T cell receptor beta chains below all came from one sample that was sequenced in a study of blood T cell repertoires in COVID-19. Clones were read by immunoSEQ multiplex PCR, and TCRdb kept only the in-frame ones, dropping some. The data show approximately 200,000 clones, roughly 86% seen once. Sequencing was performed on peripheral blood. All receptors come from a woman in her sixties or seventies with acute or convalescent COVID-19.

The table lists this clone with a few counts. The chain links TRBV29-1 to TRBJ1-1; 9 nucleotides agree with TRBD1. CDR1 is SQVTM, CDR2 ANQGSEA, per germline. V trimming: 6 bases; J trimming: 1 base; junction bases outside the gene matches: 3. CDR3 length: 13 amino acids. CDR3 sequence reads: CSVSTGGNTEAFF. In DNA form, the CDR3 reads TGCAGCGTATCGACAGGGGGGAACACTGAAGCTTTCTTT.

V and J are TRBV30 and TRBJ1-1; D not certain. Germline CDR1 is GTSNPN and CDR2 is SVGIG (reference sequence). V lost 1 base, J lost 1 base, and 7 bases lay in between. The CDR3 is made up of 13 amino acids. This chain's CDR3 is CAWSESGNTEAFF. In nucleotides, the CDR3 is TGTGCCTGGAGTGAATCAGGGAACACTGAAGCTTTCTTT.

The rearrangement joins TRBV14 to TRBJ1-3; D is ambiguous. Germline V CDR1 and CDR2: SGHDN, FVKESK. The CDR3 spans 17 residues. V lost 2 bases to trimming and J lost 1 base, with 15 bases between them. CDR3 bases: TGTGCCAGCAGCCAACATACCGGGTTACGGTCTGGAAACACCATATATTTT. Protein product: CASSQHTGLRSGNTIYF.

CDR3 loop: CAWSDQKGVGSPLHF. CDR3 coding DNA: TGTGCCTGGAGTGATCAAAAAGGGGTCGGTTCACCCCTCCACTTT. The rearrangement joins TRBV30 to TRBJ1-6, with a possible D match to TRBD1 (5 bases). V shed 1 base and J shed 9 bases, with 16 bases lying between them. Germline CDR1 is GTSNPN and CDR2 is SVGIG (reference sequence). CDR3 length equals 15 residues. The full variable domain, its missing parts supplied by reference TRBV30 and TRBJ1-6, is SQTIHQWPATLVQPVGSPLSLECTVEGTSNPNLYWYRQAAGRGLQLLFYSVGIGQISSEVPQNLSASRPQDRQFILSSKKLLLSDSGFYLCAWSDQKGVGSPLHFGNGTRLTVT.

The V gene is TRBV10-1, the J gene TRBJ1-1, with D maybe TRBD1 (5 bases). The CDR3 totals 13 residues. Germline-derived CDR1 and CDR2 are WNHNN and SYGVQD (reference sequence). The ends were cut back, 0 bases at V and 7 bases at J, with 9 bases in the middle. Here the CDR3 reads CASSESGPVEAFF. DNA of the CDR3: TGCGCCAGCAGTGAGTCGGGGCCTGTTGAAGCTTTCTTT.

For the CDR3, the DNA is TGTGCCAGCAGTGAAGATACCGGTCGGGAGACCCAGTACTTC. Protein sequence: CASSEDTGRETQYF. The V gene is TRBV6-1, the J gene TRBJ2-5, with D unresolved. Germline CDR1 reads MNHNS; CDR2 reads SASEGT. This CDR3 is built from 14 residues. V was trimmed by 1 base and J by 5 bases, leaving 11 bases between them.

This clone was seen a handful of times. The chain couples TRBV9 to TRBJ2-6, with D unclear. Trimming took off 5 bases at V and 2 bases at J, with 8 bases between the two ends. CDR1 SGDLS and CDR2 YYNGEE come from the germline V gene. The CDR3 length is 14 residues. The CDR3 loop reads CASRERPGANVLTF. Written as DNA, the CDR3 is TGTGCCAGCAGAGAGCGTCCTGGGGCCAACGTCCTGACTTTC.

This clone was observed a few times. Here the CDR3 reads CASSMLFSTAASYEQYF. CDR3 coding DNA: TGTGCCAGTAGTATGCTTTTCTCGACAGCAGCCTCCTACGAGCAGTACTTC. The genes are TRBV19 and TRBJ2-7; a possible D gene is TRBD1 (5 bases). Trimming pared 3 bases from V and 0 bases from J, leaving 18 bases between. The CDR3 spans 17 residues. The germline V gene has CDR1 LNHDA and CDR2 SQIVND (reference sequence). Complete variable domain (other parts from reference TRBV19 and TRBJ2-7): DGGITQSPKYLFRKEGQNVTLSCEQNLNHDAMYWYRQDPGQGLRLIYYSQIVNDFQKGDIAEGYSVSREKKESFPLTVTSAQKNPTAFYLCASSMLFSTAASYEQYFGPGTRLTVT.

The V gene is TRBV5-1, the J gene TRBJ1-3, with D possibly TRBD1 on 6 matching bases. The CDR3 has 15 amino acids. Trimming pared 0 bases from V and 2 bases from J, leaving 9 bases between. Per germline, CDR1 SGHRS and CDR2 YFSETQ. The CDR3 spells CASSLAGATGNTIYF. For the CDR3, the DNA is TGCGCCAGCAGCTTGGCAGGGGCAACTGGAAACACCATATATTTT.

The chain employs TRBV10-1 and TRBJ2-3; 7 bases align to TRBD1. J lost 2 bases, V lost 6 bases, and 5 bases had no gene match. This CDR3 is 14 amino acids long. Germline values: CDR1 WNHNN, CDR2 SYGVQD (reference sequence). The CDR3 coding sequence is TGCGCCAGCAGCAGGGACAGCCCCACAGATACGCAGTATTTT. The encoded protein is CASSRDSPTDTQYF.

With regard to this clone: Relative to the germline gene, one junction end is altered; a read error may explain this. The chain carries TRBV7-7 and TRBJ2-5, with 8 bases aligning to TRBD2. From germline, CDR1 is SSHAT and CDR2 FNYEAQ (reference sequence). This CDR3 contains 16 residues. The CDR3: CASSSLGGGTQETQYF. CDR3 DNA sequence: TGTGCTAGCAGCTCCCTCGGCGGGGGGACTCAAGAGACCCAGTACTTC.

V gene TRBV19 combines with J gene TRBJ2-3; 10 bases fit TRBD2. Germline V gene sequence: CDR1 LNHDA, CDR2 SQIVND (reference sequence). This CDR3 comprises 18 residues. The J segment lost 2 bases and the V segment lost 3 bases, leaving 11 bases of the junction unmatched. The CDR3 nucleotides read TGTGCCAGTAGTATCTCCCGGACTAGCGGAATTAACACAGATACGCAGTATTTT. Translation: CASSISRTSGINTDTQYF.

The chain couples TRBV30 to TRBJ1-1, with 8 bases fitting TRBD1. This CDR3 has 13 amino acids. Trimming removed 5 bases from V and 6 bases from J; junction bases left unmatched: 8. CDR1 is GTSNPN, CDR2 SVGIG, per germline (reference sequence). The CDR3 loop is CAWGRQGRAEAFF. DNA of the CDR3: TGTGCCTGGGGCCGACAGGGGAGAGCTGAAGCTTTCTTT.

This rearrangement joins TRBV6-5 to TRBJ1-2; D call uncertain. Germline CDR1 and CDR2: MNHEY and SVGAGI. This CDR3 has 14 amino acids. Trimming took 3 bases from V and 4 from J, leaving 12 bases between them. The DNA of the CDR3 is TGTGCCAGCAGTTATCGTGAGGGTGGCTATGGCTACACCTTC. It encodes CASSYREGGYGYTF.

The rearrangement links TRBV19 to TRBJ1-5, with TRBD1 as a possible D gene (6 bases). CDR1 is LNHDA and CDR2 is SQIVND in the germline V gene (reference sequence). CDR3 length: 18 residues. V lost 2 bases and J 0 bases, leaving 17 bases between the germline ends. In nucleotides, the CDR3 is TGTGCCAGTAGTATAACAGGGACACAAGTATATAGCAATCAGCCCCAGCATTTT. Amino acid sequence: CASSITGTQVYSNQPQHF.

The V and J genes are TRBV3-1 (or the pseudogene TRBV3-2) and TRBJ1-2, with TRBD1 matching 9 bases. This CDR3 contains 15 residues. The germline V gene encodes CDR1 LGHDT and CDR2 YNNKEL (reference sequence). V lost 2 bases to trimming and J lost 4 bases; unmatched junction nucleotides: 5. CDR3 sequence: CASSQMTGGTYGYTF. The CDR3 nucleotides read TGTGCCAGCAGCCAAATGACAGGGGGAACCTATGGCTACACCTTC.

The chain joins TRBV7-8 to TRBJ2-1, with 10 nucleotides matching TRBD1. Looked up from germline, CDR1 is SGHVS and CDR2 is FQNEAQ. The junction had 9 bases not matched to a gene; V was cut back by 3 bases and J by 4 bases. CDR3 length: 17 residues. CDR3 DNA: TGTGCCAGCAGCTTTTATGTCGCGGGACAGGGGTACAATGAGCAGTTCTTC. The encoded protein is CASSFYVAGQGYNEQFF.

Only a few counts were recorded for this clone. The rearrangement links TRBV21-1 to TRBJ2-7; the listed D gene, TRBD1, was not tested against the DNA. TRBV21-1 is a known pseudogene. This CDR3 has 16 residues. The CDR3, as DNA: TGTGCCAGCAGCAGGGGACACCCGGTGAGGGCCTACGAGCAGTACTTC. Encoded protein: CASSRGHPVRAYEQYF.

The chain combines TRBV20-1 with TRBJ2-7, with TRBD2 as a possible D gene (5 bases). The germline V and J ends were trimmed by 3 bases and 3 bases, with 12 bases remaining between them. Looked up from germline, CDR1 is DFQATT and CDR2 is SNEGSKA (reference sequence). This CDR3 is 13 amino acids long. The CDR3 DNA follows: TGCAGTGCTAGTTTCGGGGAAAGCTACGAGCAGTACTTC. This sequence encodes CSASFGESYEQYF.

In nucleotides, the CDR3 is TGTGCCAGCAGCTATTACAGGGGGCGCGGGGACGAGCAGTACTTC. Its translation is CASSYYRGRGDEQYF. The chain combines TRBV7-9 with TRBJ2-7; 9 bases fit TRBD1. The germline V gene has CDR1 SEHNR and CDR2 FQNEAQ (reference sequence). V was clipped by 4 bases and J by 5 bases; unmatched bases: 9. This CDR3 has 15 residues.

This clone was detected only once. In DNA form, the CDR3 reads TGTGCCAGTAGCTCCCGACTAAGGGACAGTCTAGCCAAAAACATTCAGTACTTC. Its protein is CASSSRLRDSLAKNIQYF. This chain links TRBV19 with TRBJ2-4; 7 bases map to TRBD1. The CDR3 extends over 18 amino acids. Germline V lookup: CDR1 LNHDA, CDR2 SQIVND (reference sequence). V lost 6 bases to trimming and J lost 0 bases; unmatched junction nucleotides: 14.

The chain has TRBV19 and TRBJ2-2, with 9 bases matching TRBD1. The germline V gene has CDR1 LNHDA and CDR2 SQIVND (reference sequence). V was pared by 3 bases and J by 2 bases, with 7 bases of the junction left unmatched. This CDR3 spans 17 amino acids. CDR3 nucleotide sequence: TGTGCCAGTAGTATGCGCGGGACAGGGTTTAACACCGGGGAGCTGTTTTTT. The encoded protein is CASSMRGTGFNTGELFF.

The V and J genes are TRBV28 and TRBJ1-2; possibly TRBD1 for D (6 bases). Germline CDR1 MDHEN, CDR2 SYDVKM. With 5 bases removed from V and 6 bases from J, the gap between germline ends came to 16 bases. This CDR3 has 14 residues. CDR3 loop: CASSPPNRVDGYTF. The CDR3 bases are TGTGCCAGCAGTCCCCCTAACAGGGTTGATGGCTACACCTTC.

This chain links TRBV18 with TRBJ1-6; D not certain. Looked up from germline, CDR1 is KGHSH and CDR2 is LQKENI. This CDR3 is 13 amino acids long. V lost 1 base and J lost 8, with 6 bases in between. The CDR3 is CASSPREDSPLHF. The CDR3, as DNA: TGTGCCAGCTCACCACGAGAGGATTCACCCCTCCACTTT.

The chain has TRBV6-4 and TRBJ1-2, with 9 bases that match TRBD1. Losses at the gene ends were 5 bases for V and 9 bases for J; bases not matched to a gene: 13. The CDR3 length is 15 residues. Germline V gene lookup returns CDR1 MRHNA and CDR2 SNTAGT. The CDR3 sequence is CASSFRDRANQSYTF. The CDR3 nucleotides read TGTGCCAGCAGTTTCCGGGACAGGGCAAATCAGAGCTACACCTTC.